This T cell receptor beta chain is from a study of blood T cell repertoires in COVID-19. Original processing notes: Amplification of reference gene primers provided the estimated nucleated cell counts. Method: immunoSEQ multiplex PCR; TCRdb's copy keeps in-frame clones and lacks some. V and J calls and clone size follow that table, whereas D and trimming were derived from the DNA. The sample holds some 200,000 clones, around 80% seen once. Sequencing was performed on peripheral blood. This TCR was sampled from a man in his forties or fifties with active or convalescent COVID-19.

CDR3 in amino acids: CASSRGLAGFNEQFF. The CDR3 coding sequence is TGTGCCAGCAGCCGGGGACTAGCGGGATTTAATGAGCAGTTCTTC. The chain joins TRBV5-6 to TRBJ2-1; 13 bases line up with TRBD2. The ends lost 4 bases at V and 7 bases at J; junction bases unmatched: 5. Germline V gene lookup returns CDR1 SGHDT and CDR2 YYEEEE. The CDR3 totals 15 residues.